A single sample gave rise to the 16 T cell receptor beta chains below, sequenced in a study of blood T cell repertoires in COVID-19. The method was immunoSEQ multiplex PCR; TCRdb's version includes in-frame clones alone and lacks a portion of them. The data show more than 200,000 clones, roughly 86% seen once. Sequencing was performed on peripheral blood. Every receptor here comes from a woman between 50 and 59 years old with COVID-19, enrolled during active disease.

This rearrangement joins TRBV12-5 to TRBJ2-5; TRBD1 aligns across 7 bases. CDR1 is LGHNT and CDR2 is FRNRAP in the germline V gene. V trimming: 5 bases; J trimming: 3 bases; junction bases outside the gene matches: 6. The CDR3 is made up of 14 amino acids. CDR3 in DNA: TGTGCTAGTGGTCTCCCCGGGACAGAAGAGACCCAGTACTTC. Residues: CASGLPGTEETQYF.

V usage is TRBV19 and J usage is TRBJ1-2; weak D call: TRBD1 (5 bases). Germline V gives CDR1 LNHDA, CDR2 SQIVND (reference sequence). The CDR3 covers 15 residues. Trimming removed 3 bases at V and 3 bases at J, with 14 bases between. This CDR3 reads CASSIGDSTYYGYTF. The CDR3 DNA sequence: TGTGCCAGTAGTATTGGAGACAGTACCTACTATGGCTACACCTTC.

The chain links TRBV11-2 to TRBJ2-2, with a tentative D call TRBD2 (7 bases). Per germline, CDR1 SGHAT and CDR2 FQNNGV. V lost 2 bases, J lost 2 bases, and 15 bases lay in between. This CDR3 is 17 amino acids long. Written as DNA, the CDR3 is TGTGCCAGCAGCTTAAGTGGCGGGGGCCTTAACACCGGGGAGCTGTTTTTT. It is translated as CASSLSGGGLNTGELFF.

The chain joins TRBV20-1 to TRBJ2-1, with 7 nucleotides matching TRBD2. The CDR3 extends over 15 amino acids. Trimming removed 3 bases from V and 1 base from J; junction bases left unmatched: 6. CDR1 DFQATT and CDR2 SNEGSKA come from the germline V gene (reference sequence). CDR3: CSASPGGTSYNEQFF. Here the CDR3 DNA reads TGCAGTGCTAGTCCGGGGGGTACGTCCTACAATGAGCAGTTCTTC.

The chain joins TRBV7-8 to TRBJ2-3, with 8 bases fitting TRBD1. The CDR3 sequence is 17 residues long. Germline trimming cut 1 base from V and 4 bases from J; bases unmatched to any gene: 10. Germline lookup yields CDR1 SGHVS and CDR2 FQNEAQ. CDR3 loop: CASSLGRTGNQPDTQYF. The CDR3 bases are TGTGCCAGCAGCTTAGGCAGGACAGGGAATCAACCAGATACGCAGTATTTT.

The chain combines TRBV9 with TRBJ2-2; possibly TRBD1 for D (5 bases). Trimming left V 5 bases short and J 0 bases short, with 8 bases between. The germline V gene has CDR1 SGDLS and CDR2 YYNGEE. The CDR3 has 14 amino acids. The DNA of the CDR3 is TGTGCCAGCAGGGGCAGGGCGAACACCGGGGAGCTGTTTTTT. Protein: CASRGRANTGELFF.

The chain has TRBV28 and TRBJ1-2; perhaps TRBD1 as D (5 bases). The CDR3 consists of 12 residues. CDR1 and CDR2 from the germline V gene are MDHEN and SYDVKM. Trimming removed 7 bases at V and 4 bases at J, with 10 bases between. CDR3 DNA sequence: TGTGCCAGCACCCCTGGGGCCTATGGCTACACCTTC. Translation gives CASTPGAYGYTF.

The chain carries TRBV19 and TRBJ1-5, with 9 bases fitting TRBD1. The CDR3 covers 14 residues. The V segment lost 5 bases and the J segment 9 bases; nucleotides outside the gene matches: 8. Germline-derived CDR1 and CDR2 are LNHDA and SQIVND (reference sequence). This chain's CDR3 is CASSPGQGTGPQHF. For the CDR3, the DNA is TGTGCCAGTAGTCCCGGACAGGGGACGGGGCCCCAGCATTTT.

The rearrangement uses TRBV6-5 and TRBJ1-5; a possible D gene is TRBD1 (6 bases). There are 15 residues in the CDR3. Deletions cut 7 bases from V and 4 bases from J, with 17 bases between. Germline CDR1 MNHEY, CDR2 SVGAGI. DNA for the CDR3: TGTGCCAGCAAGGACCGCCCGCAGGGGAATCAGCCCCAGCATTTT. Encoded protein: CASKDRPQGNQPQHF.

Note on this clone: This may be a read error: a much more frequent sequence differs by one nucleotide. The rearrangement links TRBV19 to TRBJ2-2, with D tentatively TRBD1 (6 bases). CDR1 is LNHDA and CDR2 is SQIVND in the germline V gene (reference sequence). Trimming removed 6 bases at V and 2 bases at J, with 10 bases between. The CDR3 is 14 amino acids. The CDR3 sequence: CASRTGLNTGELFF. In nucleotides, the CDR3 is TGTGCCAGTAGAACAGGGTTAAACACCGGGGAGCTGTTTTTT.

The CDR3 DNA follows: TGTGCTAGTTCCGGGGGGGTCTCCTACGAGCAGTACTTC. This sequence encodes CASSGGVSYEQYF. The chain couples TRBV12-5 to TRBJ2-7; 8 bases are shared with TRBD2. The germline gives CDR1 LGHNT, CDR2 FRNRAP. CDR3 length: 13 residues. The trim removed 8 bases at V and 0 bases at J, leaving 3 bases unmatched. The full variable domain, with the rest looked up from reference TRBV12-5 and TRBJ2-7, is DARVTQTPRHKVTEMGQEVTMRCQPILGHNTVFWYRQTMMQGLELLAYFRNRAPLDDSGMPKDRFSAEMPDATLATLKIQPSEPRDSAVYFCASSGGVSYEQYFGPGTRLTVT.

The CDR3 sequence is CASSSTGKGEETQYF. The DNA for the CDR3 is TGTGCCAGCAGTTCGACAGGGAAGGGCGAAGAGACCCAGTACTTC. The chain combines TRBV27 with TRBJ2-5, with 7 nucleotides matching TRBD1. V shed 4 bases and J 3 bases; nucleotides not matched to a gene: 8. Germline V gives CDR1 MNHEY, CDR2 SMNVEV (reference sequence). The CDR3 spans 15 residues.

The rearrangement uses TRBV10-3 and TRBJ1-6, with a weak D call TRBD1 (5 bases). There are 15 residues in the CDR3. V lost 0 bases to trimming and J lost 9 bases, with 12 bases between them. The germline gives CDR1 ENHRY, CDR2 SYGVKD. The CDR3 is CAISESGQGGSPLHF. In nucleotides, the CDR3 is TGTGCCATCAGTGAGTCAGGGCAGGGAGGTTCACCCCTCCACTTT.

The genes are TRBV6-5 and TRBJ1-1; 8 bases match TRBD1. With V trimmed by 0 bases and J by 4 bases, 4 bases remained unmatched. The CDR3 sequence is 15 residues long. The germline V gene encodes CDR1 MNHEY and CDR2 SVGAGI. This chain's CDR3 is CASSYSRGLATEAFF. The CDR3 nucleotides are TGTGCCAGCAGTTACTCCAGGGGGCTCGCCACTGAAGCTTTCTTT.

The rearrangement links TRBV14 to TRBJ2-1; TRBD1 aligns across 7 bases. Per germline, CDR1 SGHDN and CDR2 FVKESK. The CDR3 loop spans 12 amino acids. V shed 4 bases and J 11 bases; nucleotides not matched to a gene: 5. CDR3 residues: CASSRDRIKQFF. CDR3 DNA sequence: TGTGCCAGCAGCCGGGACAGAATCAAGCAGTTCTTC.

This chain joins TRBV3-1 (or the pseudogene TRBV3-2) and TRBJ2-5; D call uncertain. The CDR3 contains 11 residues. Between the trimmed V and J ends, which lost 5 bases and 11 bases, there was a span of 12 bases. Looked up from germline, CDR1 is LGHDT and CDR2 is YNNKEL (reference sequence). The CDR3 bases are TGTGCCAGCAGCTCCCGACACGGACAGTACTTC. Translation gives CASSSRHGQYF.